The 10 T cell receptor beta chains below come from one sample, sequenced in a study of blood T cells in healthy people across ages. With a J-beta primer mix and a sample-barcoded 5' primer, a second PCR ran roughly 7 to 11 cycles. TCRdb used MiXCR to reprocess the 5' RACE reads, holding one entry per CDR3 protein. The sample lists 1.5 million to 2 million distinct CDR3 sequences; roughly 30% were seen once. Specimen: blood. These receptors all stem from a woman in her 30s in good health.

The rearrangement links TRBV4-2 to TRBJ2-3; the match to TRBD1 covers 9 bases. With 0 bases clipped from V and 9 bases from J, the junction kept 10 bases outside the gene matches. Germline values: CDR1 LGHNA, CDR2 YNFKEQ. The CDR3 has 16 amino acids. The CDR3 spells CASSQDRRQGGDTQYF. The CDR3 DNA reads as TGTGCCAGCAGCCAAGACCGGAGACAGGGGGGAGACACGCAGTATTTT.

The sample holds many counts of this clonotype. The CDR3 region is CASSQARSPINRAGYTF. As DNA, the CDR3 is TGCGCCAGCAGCCAGGCCCGCAGCCCGATAAACAGGGCTGGCTACACCTTC. The chain uses TRBV4-3 and TRBJ1-2; possibly TRBD1 for D (6 bases). Trimming stripped 3 bases from V and 7 bases from J, with 24 bases between. CDR3 length: 17 residues. Germline CDR1 is LGHNA and CDR2 is YSLEER.

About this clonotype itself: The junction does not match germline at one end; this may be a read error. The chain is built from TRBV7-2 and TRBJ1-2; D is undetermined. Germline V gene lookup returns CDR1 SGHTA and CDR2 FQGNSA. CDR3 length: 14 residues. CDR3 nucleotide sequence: TGTGCCGGCAGCTTAGAAGCCAGAGTCTATGGCTACACCTTC. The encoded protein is CAGSLEARVYGYTF.

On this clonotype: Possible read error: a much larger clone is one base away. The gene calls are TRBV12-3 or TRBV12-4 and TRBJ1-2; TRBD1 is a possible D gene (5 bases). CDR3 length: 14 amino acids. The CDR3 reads CASTKRGVGYGYIF. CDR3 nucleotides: TGTGCCAGCACTAAAAGGGGCGTAGGTTATGGCTACATCTTC.

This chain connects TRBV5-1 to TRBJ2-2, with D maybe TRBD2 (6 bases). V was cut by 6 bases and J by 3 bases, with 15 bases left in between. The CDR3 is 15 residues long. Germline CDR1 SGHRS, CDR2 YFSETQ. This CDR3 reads CASTERGGDTGELFF. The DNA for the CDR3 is TGCGCCAGCACCGAGAGGGGCGGGGACACCGGGGAGCTGTTTTTT.

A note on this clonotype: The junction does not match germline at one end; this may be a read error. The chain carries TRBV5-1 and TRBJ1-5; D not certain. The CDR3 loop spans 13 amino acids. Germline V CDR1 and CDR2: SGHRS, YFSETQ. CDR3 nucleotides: TGCGTCAGCAGCTTGGAGATCAATCAGCCCCAGCATTTT. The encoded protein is CVSSLEINQPQHF.

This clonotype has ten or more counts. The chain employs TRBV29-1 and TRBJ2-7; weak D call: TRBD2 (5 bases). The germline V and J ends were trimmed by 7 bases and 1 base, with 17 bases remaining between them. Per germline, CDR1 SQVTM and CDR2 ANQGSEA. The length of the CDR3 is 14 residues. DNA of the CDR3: TGCAGCGCTCCCGGTTTCAGACTATCCTACGAGCAGTACTTC. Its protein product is CSAPGFRLSYEQYF.

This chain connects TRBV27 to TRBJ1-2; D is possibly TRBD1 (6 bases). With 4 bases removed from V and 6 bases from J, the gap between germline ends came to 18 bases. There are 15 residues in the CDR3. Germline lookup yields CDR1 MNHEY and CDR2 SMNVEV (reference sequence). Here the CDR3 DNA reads TGTGCCAGCAGTTCTCTCCGGACAGACTTCCATGGCTACACCTTC. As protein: CASSSLRTDFHGYTF.

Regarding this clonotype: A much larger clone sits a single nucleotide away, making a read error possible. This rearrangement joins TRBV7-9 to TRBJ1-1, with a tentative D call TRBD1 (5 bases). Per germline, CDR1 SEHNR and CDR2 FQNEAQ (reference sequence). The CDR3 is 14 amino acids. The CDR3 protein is CACSSVRVNTEAFF. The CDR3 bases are TGTGCCTGCAGCTCTGTCAGGGTGAACACTGAAGCTTTCTTT. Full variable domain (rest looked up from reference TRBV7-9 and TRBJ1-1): DTGVSQNPRHKITKRGQNVTFRCDPISEHNRLYWYRQTLGQGPEFLTYFQNEAQLEKSRLLSDRFSAERPKGSFSTLEIQRTEQGDSAMYLCACSSVRVNTEAFFGQGTRLTVV.

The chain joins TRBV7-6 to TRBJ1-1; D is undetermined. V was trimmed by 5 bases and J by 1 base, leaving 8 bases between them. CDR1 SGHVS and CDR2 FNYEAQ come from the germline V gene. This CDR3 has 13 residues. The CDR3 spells CASSLRKNTEAFF. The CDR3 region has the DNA TGTGCCAGCAGCCTTAGAAAGAACACTGAAGCTTTCTTT.